The 30 T cell receptor beta chains in this list originate from one sample, sequenced in a study of T cells after yellow fever vaccination. TCRdb reanalysed the 5' RACE reads using MiXCR and keeps one entry per CDR3 protein. The sample yields about 360,000 distinct CDR3 sequences, around 6.5% seen once. The source material was PBMCs, sampled 5 days after the yellow fever booster vaccination. These receptors were obtained from a man younger than 45 who received the YFV17D yellow fever vaccine.

This clonotype occurred many times. The chain has TRBV19 and TRBJ2-1; a possible D gene is TRBD2 (6 bases). The CDR3 is made up of 14 amino acids. Per the germline V gene, CDR1 is LNHDA and CDR2 is SQIVND (reference sequence). The ends were cut back, 6 bases at V and 2 bases at J, with 11 bases in the middle. CDR3 bases: TGTGCCAGTAGGGAAAGCGGGCCCTACAATGAGCAGTTCTTC. Its translation is CASRESGPYNEQFF.

This clonotype occurred many times. The V and J genes are TRBV18 and TRBJ2-3; TRBD2 agrees at 8 bases. Germline V gene data show CDR1 as KGHSH and CDR2 as LQKENI. CDR3 length equals 17 residues. V gave up 3 bases and J gave up 2 bases; unmatched junction bases: 10. The CDR3 DNA reads TGTGCCAGCTCACCCCCCGGGACTAGTGCTTTCACAGATACGCAGTATTTT. It codes for CASSPPGTSAFTDTQYF.

The chain links TRBV29-1 to TRBJ2-2, with 13 nucleotides matching TRBD2. Germline V gene data show CDR1 as SQVTM and CDR2 as ANQGSEA. V lost 6 bases to trimming and J lost 6 bases; unmatched junction nucleotides: 13. The CDR3 sequence is 17 residues long. The DNA of the CDR3 is TGCAGCGTCGGTGGGCTGTACGGACTAGCGGGAGCCGGGGAGCTGTTTTTT. Translated, it gives CSVGGLYGLAGAGELFF.

The rearrangement uses TRBV20-1 and TRBJ2-5, with no clear D. V shed 6 bases and J shed 2 bases, with 25 bases lying between them. The germline CDR1 and CDR2 sequences are DFQATT and SNEGSKA (reference sequence). This CDR3 is built from 17 residues. The CDR3 is CSAPDLRKTGRQETQYF. The DNA for the CDR3 is TGCAGTGCCCCTGACTTGAGGAAGACCGGTCGTCAAGAGACCCAGTACTTC.

The chain has TRBV7-2 and TRBJ2-3; 7 nucleotides align to TRBD2. The length of the CDR3 is 15 residues. The V gene end was trimmed by 3 bases and the J gene end by 5 bases; junction bases not matched to a gene: 8. The V gene's germline CDR1 is SGHTA and CDR2 FQGNSA. The CDR3 loop is CASSLAAGRGDTQYF. The CDR3 nucleotides are TGTGCCAGCAGCTTGGCAGCGGGAAGGGGAGATACGCAGTATTTT.

This clonotype turned up a few times. This chain connects TRBV4-3 to TRBJ1-2, with 10 bases lining up with TRBD1. The CDR3 is 16 amino acids. V lost 1 base and J lost 1; bases outside the gene matches: 3. The germline V gene encodes CDR1 LGHNA and CDR2 YSLEER. CDR3 protein: CASSQGTGGVNYGYTF. As DNA, the CDR3 is TGCGCCAGCAGCCAAGGGACAGGGGGGGTTAACTATGGCTACACCTTC.

This clonotype was found many times. The rearrangement joins TRBV5-1 to TRBJ2-7, with TRBD1 as a possible D gene (6 bases). The V end lost 0 bases, the J end lost 2 bases, and 9 bases lay between the germline ends. This CDR3 is 14 amino acids long. Germline CDR1 and CDR2: SGHRS and YFSETQ. The CDR3 reads CASSLEQGTYEQYF. CDR3 sequence (DNA): TGCGCCAGCAGCTTGGAACAGGGCACCTACGAGCAGTACTTC. Looking up the rest from reference TRBV5-1 and TRBJ2-7 gives the full variable domain: KAGVTQTPRYLIKTRGQQVTLSCSPISGHRSVSWYQQTPGQGLQFLFEYFSETQRNKGNFPGRFSGRQFSNSRSEMNVSTLELGDSALYLCASSLEQGTYEQYFGPGTRLTVT.

The chain links TRBV25-1 to TRBJ1-6, with 7 bases fitting TRBD1. Germline CDR1 MGHDK, CDR2 SYGVNS. The CDR3 sequence is 15 residues long. V shed 6 bases, J shed 7 bases, and the junction held 9 bases outside the gene matches. The CDR3 DNA reads TGTGCCAGCAGGCAGCCAGGGGGACAGAATTCACCCCTCCACTTT. Protein product: CASRQPGGQNSPLHF.

This chain links TRBV6-5 with TRBJ1-1, with 7 bases aligning to TRBD1. This CDR3 region has 12 residues. J was trimmed by 5 bases and V by 6 bases; bases with no gene match: 3. The germline CDR1 and CDR2 sequences are MNHEY and SVGAGI. The CDR3 region is CASSRGSTEAFF. CDR3 in DNA: TGTGCCAGCAGCAGGGGGTCGACTGAAGCTTTCTTT.

This clonotype was observed many times. The chain uses TRBV6-5 and TRBJ2-7; possible D gene TRBD1, 7 bases. Trimming left V 0 bases short and J 4 bases short, with 13 bases between. The V gene's germline CDR1 is MNHEY and CDR2 SVGAGI. The CDR3 length is 15 residues. The CDR3 sequence is CASSYSDRRGYEQYF. The CDR3 DNA follows: TGTGCCAGCAGTTACTCGGACAGGAGGGGATACGAGCAGTACTTC.

The table lists this clonotype with many counts. V is TRBV12-3 or TRBV12-4 and J is TRBJ2-1; 9 nucleotides match TRBD1. The V and J ends lost 5 bases and 1 base, in that order; junction bases with no gene match: 6. This CDR3 has 16 amino acids. CDR3 amino acids: CASSPNRGRSYNEQFF. CDR3 nucleotide sequence: TGTGCCAGCAGTCCTAACAGGGGGCGGTCCTACAATGAGCAGTTCTTC.

The rearrangement links TRBV2 to TRBJ2-1; D gene uncertain. Trimming took off 6 bases at V and 10 bases at J, with 16 bases between the two ends. From germline, CDR1 is SNHLY and CDR2 FYNNEI. CDR3 length equals 13 residues. CDR3 protein: CASSVKYGGEQFF. CDR3 DNA: TGTGCCAGCAGCGTTAAATACGGTGGAGAGCAGTTCTTC.

This clonotype was recorded a few times. The rearrangement links TRBV7-2 to TRBJ2-1; D unclear. CDR1 SGHTA and CDR2 FQGNSA come from the germline V gene. The CDR3 extends over 11 amino acids. The ends were cut back, 3 bases at V and 10 bases at J, with 7 bases in the middle. CDR3: CASSLVLEQFF. CDR3 DNA: TGTGCCAGCAGCTTGGTTCTAGAGCAGTTCTTC.

This clonotype occurred once. This sequence joins TRBV11-2 and TRBJ2-5; D might be TRBD1 or TRBD2, each matching 5 bases. V was cut by 5 bases and J by 2 bases, with 15 bases left in between. Looked up from germline, CDR1 is SGHAT and CDR2 is FQNNGV. The CDR3 spans 15 residues. The CDR3 sequence: CASSRLGTVQETQYF. DNA for the CDR3: TGTGCCAGCAGCCGCCTAGGGACGGTACAAGAGACCCAGTACTTC. The full variable domain, with the rest looked up from reference TRBV11-2 and TRBJ2-5, is EAGVAQSPRYKIIEKRQSVAFWCNPISGHATLYWYQQILGQGPKLLIQFQNNGVVDDSQLPKDRFSAERLKGVDSTLKIQPAKLEDSAVYLCASSRLGTVQETQYFGPGTRLLVL.

This clonotype has just a few counts. The V and J genes are TRBV24-1 and TRBJ2-1; the D is unclear. V shed 6 bases and J shed 7 bases, with 9 bases lying between them. The V gene's germline CDR1 is KGHDR and CDR2 SFDVKD. This CDR3 contains 12 residues. In DNA, the CDR3 is TGTGCCACCAGTCACGTAGGAAATGAGCAGTTCTTC. It specifies CATSHVGNEQFF.

The chain recombines TRBV4-3 with TRBJ2-7; 9 bases fit TRBD1. V gave up 0 bases and J gave up 6 bases; unmatched junction bases: 9. Germline V gene data show CDR1 as LGHNA and CDR2 as YSLEER. CDR3 length: 16 residues. The CDR3 protein is CASSQDPGQGRGEQYF. The DNA for the CDR3 is TGCGCCAGCAGCCAAGACCCGGGACAGGGACGAGGCGAGCAGTACTTC.

This clonotype has at least ten counts. The chain links TRBV28 to TRBJ2-1; TRBD1 or TRBD2 may be the D gene (5 bases each). Germline V CDR1 and CDR2: MDHEN, SYDVKM. V lost 6 bases and J 15 bases, leaving 18 bases between the germline ends. The CDR3 extends over 12 amino acids. CDR3 protein: CASRTSGTHPFF. The CDR3 DNA is TGTGCCAGCAGAACCTCCGGGACGCACCCGTTCTTC.

This chain joins TRBV5-6 and TRBJ2-7, with TRBD2 matching 7 bases. V gave up 4 bases and J gave up 3 bases; unmatched junction bases: 13. The CDR3 totals 16 residues. Germline assignment: CDR1 SGHDT and CDR2 YYEEEE. CDR3: CASSPLGASGNYEQYF. In DNA form, the CDR3 reads TGTGCCAGCAGCCCCCTCGGGGCTAGCGGTAACTACGAGCAGTACTTC.

This clonotype was counted between two and nine times. This chain joins TRBV7-2 and TRBJ1-4; no definite D call. Germline CDR1 and CDR2: SGHTA and FQGNSA. This CDR3 comprises 16 residues. Between the trimmed V and J ends, which lost 4 bases and 0 bases, there was a span of 12 bases. Here the CDR3 reads CASSSSGSTTNEKLFF. In DNA form, the CDR3 reads TGTGCCAGCAGCTCCTCCGGCTCAACAACTAATGAAAAACTGTTTTTT.

The chain joins TRBV19 to TRBJ2-5; 7 nucleotides agree with TRBD2. The ends lost 3 bases at V and 2 bases at J; junction bases unmatched: 3. The CDR3 is 14 amino acids. The germline V gene has CDR1 LNHDA and CDR2 SQIVND (reference sequence). The CDR3 sequence is CASSMMGGQETQYF. In nucleotides, the CDR3 is TGTGCCAGTAGTATGATGGGAGGGCAAGAGACCCAGTACTTC. Full variable domain (remainder filled in from reference TRBV19 and TRBJ2-5): DGGITQSPKYLFRKEGQNVTLSCEQNLNHDAMYWYRQDPGQGLRLIYYSQIVNDFQKGDIAEGYSVSREKKESFPLTVTSAQKNPTAFYLCASSMMGGQETQYFGPGTRLLVL.

This clonotype occurred many times. V gene TRBV15 combines with J gene TRBJ2-1; possible D gene TRBD2, 5 bases. Looked up from germline, CDR1 is LNHNV and CDR2 is YYDKDF (reference sequence). The ends were cut back, 0 bases at V and 9 bases at J, with 9 bases in the middle. This CDR3 contains 13 residues. The chain's CDR3 is CATSRDLAFEQFF. The CDR3 coding sequence is TGTGCCACCAGCAGAGATCTAGCTTTTGAGCAGTTCTTC.

This clonotype has just a few counts. The chain combines TRBV7-2 with TRBJ1-1, with D uncertain. The CDR3 covers 14 residues. Germline V gene sequence: CDR1 SGHTA, CDR2 FQGNSA. Trimming cost V 1 base and J 6 bases, with 12 bases left between them. CDR3 sequence reads: CASSLGRVGAEAFF. The CDR3 nucleotides read TGTGCCAGCAGCTTAGGACGGGTCGGAGCTGAAGCTTTCTTT.

This clonotype has a single count. This rearrangement joins TRBV5-6 to TRBJ2-7; D remains unclear. CDR1 is SGHDT and CDR2 is YYEEEE in the germline V gene. The CDR3 has 15 amino acids. Trimming cost V 0 bases and J 6 bases, with 16 bases left between them. The CDR3 DNA sequence: TGTGCCAGCAGCTTGGCCCGACGGTCTCTCCGCGAGCAGTACTTC. Its protein is CASSLARRSLREQYF.

This clonotype was observed many times. J is TRBJ2-7 and V is TRBV5-1; D is perhaps TRBD1 (6 bases). V was pared by 9 bases and J by 6 bases, with 19 bases between. Germline-derived CDR1 and CDR2 are SGHRS and YFSETQ. This CDR3 has 13 residues. Here the CDR3 reads CANPTGLGSEQYF. The CDR3 DNA follows: TGCGCCAACCCTACAGGGTTGGGGAGCGAGCAGTACTTC.

There are many counts of this clonotype. V gene TRBV20-1 combines with J gene TRBJ2-2; the match to TRBD2 covers 7 bases. V was pared by 2 bases and J by 4 bases, with 4 bases of the junction left unmatched. From germline, CDR1 is DFQATT and CDR2 SNEGSKA (reference sequence). This CDR3 spans 14 amino acids. CDR3 nucleotides: TGCAGTGCTAGACTAAGCGGGATCACCGGGGAGCTGTTTTTT. This encodes CSARLSGITGELFF.

In its sample, this clonotype was seen many times. The chain combines TRBV4-2 with TRBJ2-7; the D gene is possibly TRBD2 (5 bases). V was shortened by 1 base and J by 6 bases, with 7 bases between the two germline ends. This CDR3 is built from 12 residues. The germline V gene has CDR1 LGHNA and CDR2 YNFKEQ. The CDR3 spells CASSQGRGEQYF. The CDR3 DNA follows: TGTGCCAGCAGCCAAGGACGGGGCGAGCAGTACTTC.

This clonotype turned up a few times. The CDR3 region has the DNA TGCAGCGTTAGGAACAGGGGTTCCGGCAATCAGCCCCAGCATTTT. It codes for CSVRNRGSGNQPQHF. The chain uses TRBV20-1 and TRBJ1-5; TRBD1 matches at 7 bases. There are 15 residues in the CDR3. Germline V gene lookup returns CDR1 DFQATT and CDR2 SNEGSKA (reference sequence).

J is TRBJ1-4 and V is TRBV30, with D maybe TRBD1 (6 bases). V was shortened by 3 bases and J by 8 bases, with 22 bases between the two germline ends. Germline CDR1 reads GTSNPN; CDR2 reads SVGIG (reference sequence). CDR3 length equals 16 residues. The CDR3 DNA reads as TGTGCCTGGAGGGGACGGAGGGCAGGGGCACAAGAAAAACTGTTTTTT. Protein product: CAWRGRRAGAQEKLFF.

This clonotype showed up many times. The J gene is TRBJ2-1, the V gene TRBV18; TRBD2 matches at 13 bases. Trimming at V came to 3 bases and at J to 8 bases, leaving 4 bases not matched to a gene. Germline-derived CDR1 and CDR2 are KGHSH and LQKENI. CDR3 length: 15 amino acids. The CDR3 DNA reads as TGTGCCAGCTCACCGAGGACTAGCGGGAGCGATGAGCAGTTCTTC. It is translated as CASSPRTSGSDEQFF.

This clonotype showed up just a few times. The chain is built from TRBV7-2 and TRBJ1-2, with D tentatively TRBD1 (5 bases). CDR1 and CDR2 from the germline V gene are SGHTA and FQGNSA. The V end lost 4 bases, the J end lost 6 bases, and 9 bases lay between the germline ends. The CDR3 has 12 residues. The CDR3 loop reads CASSSRAHGYTF. The CDR3 nucleotides read TGTGCCAGCAGCTCCAGGGCGCATGGCTACACCTTC.